This TCR beta chain was documented in a study of blood T cell repertoires in COVID-19. Study-wide background: Sources were T cells, B-cell-depleted T cells, or PBMCs; the material itself was cDNA or gDNA.

This clone came up once. Unmatched junction bases numbered 7, after V lost 5 bases and J lost 4 bases. The CDR3 runs 15 residues. Germline-derived CDR1 and CDR2 are SQVTM and ANQGSEA. The protocol was immunoSEQ multiplex PCR, while the TCRdb copy is restricted to in-frame clones and leaves out a portion. Of approximately 210,000 clones in the sample, around four fifths were seen once. The chain links TRBV29-1 to TRBJ2-1, with 11 bases aligning to TRBD2. Sequenced input: peripheral blood. This clonotype was obtained from a woman between 45 and 65 years old with acute or convalescent COVID-19. The CDR3, as DNA: TGCAGCGTTACTTTAGCGGGAGGGTTTTACAATGAGCAGTTCTTC. Protein sequence: CSVTLAGGFYNEQFF.